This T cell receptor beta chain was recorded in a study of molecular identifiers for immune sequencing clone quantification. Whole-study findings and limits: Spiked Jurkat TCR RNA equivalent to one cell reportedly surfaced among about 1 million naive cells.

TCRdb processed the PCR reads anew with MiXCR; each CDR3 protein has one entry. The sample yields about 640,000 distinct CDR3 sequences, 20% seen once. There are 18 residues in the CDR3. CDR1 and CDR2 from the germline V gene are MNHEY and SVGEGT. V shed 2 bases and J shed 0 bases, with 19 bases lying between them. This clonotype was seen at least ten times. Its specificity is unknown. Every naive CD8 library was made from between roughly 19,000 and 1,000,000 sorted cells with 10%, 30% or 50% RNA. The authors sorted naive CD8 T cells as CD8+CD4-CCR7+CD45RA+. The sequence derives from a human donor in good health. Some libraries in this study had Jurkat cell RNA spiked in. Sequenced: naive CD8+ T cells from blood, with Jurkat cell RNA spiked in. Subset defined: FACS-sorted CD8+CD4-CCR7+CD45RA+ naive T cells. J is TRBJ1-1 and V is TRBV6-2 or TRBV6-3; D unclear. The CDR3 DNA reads TGTGCCAGCAGTTACCCTCGTATAGAAGAAAAGATGAACACTGAAGCTTTCTTT. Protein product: CASSYPRIEEKMNTEAFF.